A selection of T cell receptor beta chains follows, all from one sample in a study of cytomegalovirus exposure and HLA in healthy donors. Sequenced by immunoSEQ multiplex PCR; TCRdb stores in-frame clones only, minus some. The sample lists a few hundred thousand clones; nearly 90% were seen once. The specimen was PBMCs. The receptors shown here come from a young man in good health and CMV-seronegative. The CDR3 runs from the conserved cysteine through the conserved F or W. Fields, in order: V gene, clone size, D gene, J gene, CDR3 DNA, CDR3 protein. The D gene is left open where the match is weak. Size is omitted from some rows. Given values are once, few, many or a class for expanded clones.

v_gene: TRBV7-9; abundance: -; d_gene: TRBD1; j_gene: TRBJ1-2; CDR3nt: TGTGCCAGCAGCCCCAGGGACAGGGGCCGGTATGGCTACACCTTC; CDR3aa: CASSPRDRGRYGYTF
v_gene: TRBV7-9; abundance: -; d_gene: -; j_gene: TRBJ1-4; CDR3nt: TGTGCCAGCAGCTCCGGGTTTTATGAAAAACTGTTTTTT; CDR3aa: CASSSGFYEKLFF
v_gene: TRBV27; abundance: -; d_gene: -; j_gene: TRBJ1-1; CDR3nt: TGTGCCAGCAGTTTACCGTACACTGAAGCTTTCTTT; CDR3aa: CASSLPYTEAFF
v_gene: TRBV5-6; abundance: -; d_gene: TRBD1; j_gene: TRBJ1-2; CDR3nt: TGTGCCAGCAGCTTGGGCGGACAGGGTAAGGATGGCTACACCTTC; CDR3aa: CASSLGGQGKDGYTF
v_gene: TRBV4-3; abundance: -; d_gene: TRBD1; j_gene: TRBJ2-7; CDR3nt: TGCGCCAGCAGCCCAAGACGACAGGGCTACGAGCAGTACTTC; CDR3aa: CASSPRRQGYEQYF
v_gene: TRBV5-1; abundance: -; d_gene: -; j_gene: TRBJ1-1; CDR3nt: TGCGCCAGCAGCTCAACCTCACAGGGCACTGAAGCTTTCTTT; CDR3aa: CASSSTSQGTEAFF
v_gene: TRBV9; abundance: -; d_gene: -; j_gene: TRBJ2-7; CDR3nt: TGTGCCAGCAGCGCCGAAGAAATCCGAACTGCCGAGCAGTACTTC; CDR3aa: CASSAEEIRTAEQYF
v_gene: TRBV18; abundance: once; d_gene: -; j_gene: TRBJ2-7; CDR3nt: TGTGCCAGCTCACCCCGTGACGAGCAGTACTTC; CDR3aa: CASSPRDEQYF
v_gene: TRBV6-6; abundance: -; d_gene: -; j_gene: TRBJ2-1; CDR3nt: TGTGCCAGCAGTACGGGACTTAAGCAGTTCTTC; CDR3aa: CASSTGLKQFF
v_gene: TRBV5-5; abundance: few; d_gene: TRBD2; j_gene: TRBJ2-5; CDR3nt: TGTGCCAGCAGCTTGGACCGTCTAGGGGAGGGAGAGACCCAGTACTTC; CDR3aa: CASSLDRLGEGETQYF
v_gene: TRBV10-1; abundance: -; d_gene: TRBD1; j_gene: TRBJ1-5; CDR3nt: TGCGCCAGTGACAGGGGGACCAATCAGCCCCAGCATTTT; CDR3aa: CASDRGTNQPQHF
v_gene: TRBV18; abundance: -; d_gene: TRBD1; j_gene: TRBJ1-2; CDR3nt: TGTGCCAGCTCACGGGACAGGCCCGTAGGAGACTATGGCTACACCTTC; CDR3aa: CASSRDRPVGDYGYTF
v_gene: TRBV11-2; abundance: -; d_gene: -; j_gene: TRBJ1-1; CDR3nt: TGTGCCAGCATGACCCCGGGACAGAACACTGAAGCTTTCTTT; CDR3aa: CASMTPGQNTEAFF
v_gene: TRBV7-9; abundance: -; d_gene: TRBD1; j_gene: TRBJ1-6; CDR3nt: TGTGCCAGCAGGAAAATACAGGGGGTAGATTCACCCCTCCACTTT; CDR3aa: CASRKIQGVDSPLHF
v_gene: TRBV27; abundance: -; d_gene: TRBD1; j_gene: TRBJ2-5; CDR3nt: TGTGCCAGCAGTAAAAACCCGGGACAGGGCGAAGAGACCCAGTACTTC; CDR3aa: CASSKNPGQGEETQYF
v_gene: TRBV6-5; abundance: -; d_gene: TRBD1; j_gene: TRBJ1-6; CDR3nt: TGTGCCAGCAGTCTACGGGACAGGCGCAATTCACCCCTCCACTTT; CDR3aa: CASSLRDRRNSPLHF
v_gene: TRBV19; abundance: -; d_gene: -; j_gene: TRBJ1-5; CDR3nt: TGTGCCAGTAACGGGGGATTTATGGGGCCCCAGCATTTT; CDR3aa: CASNGGFMGPQHF
v_gene: TRBV19; abundance: -; d_gene: -; j_gene: TRBJ1-2; CDR3nt: TGTGCCAGTAGTATTACCGGGGACACTGGCTACACCTTC; CDR3aa: CASSITGDTGYTF
v_gene: TRBV7-9; abundance: -; d_gene: -; j_gene: TRBJ2-2; CDR3nt: TGTGCCAGCAGCGCGCAGGGTTCCGGGGAGCTGTTTTTT; CDR3aa: CASSAQGSGELFF
v_gene: TRBV5-1; abundance: -; d_gene: -; j_gene: TRBJ1-1; CDR3nt: TGCGCCAGCAGCTTGACTGGGGGCGAGCACACTGAAGCTTTCTTT; CDR3aa: CASSLTGGEHTEAFF
v_gene: TRBV19; abundance: -; d_gene: -; j_gene: TRBJ1-2; CDR3nt: TGTGCCAGTGGACTTGGCTATGGCTACACCTTC; CDR3aa: CASGLGYGYTF
v_gene: TRBV19; abundance: -; d_gene: -; j_gene: TRBJ1-4; CDR3nt: TGTGCCAGTAGTATCCAGGGTTTTGAAAAACTGTTTTTT; CDR3aa: CASSIQGFEKLFF